This passage covers 14 T cell receptor beta chains from one sample sequenced in a study of technical replicates of blood from a few donors. The data were produced by immunoSEQ multiplex PCR, yet TCRdb's version contains in-frame clones alone and is incomplete. The sample has around 92,000 clones; nearly 97% are singletons. The sequencing sample was made of T cells isolated from PBMCs. The source is a human donor in good health.

This clone appeared once. The rearrangement joins TRBV5-1 to TRBJ2-3, with TRBD2 matching 7 bases. CDR3 length equals 14 residues. In germline, CDR1 is SGHRS, CDR2 YFSETQ. Unmatched junction bases numbered 6, after V lost 2 bases and J lost 6 bases. The CDR3 loop is CASSFGLDTDTQYF. The DNA for the CDR3 is TGCGCCAGCAGCTTTGGACTAGATACGGATACGCAGTATTTT.

The V call is TRBV2, the J call TRBJ2-4; 8 bases line up with TRBD2. The CDR3 has 11 amino acids. V lost 6 bases to trimming and J lost 13 bases; unmatched junction nucleotides: 5. CDR1 is SNHLY and CDR2 is FYNNEI in the germline V gene. CDR3 DNA sequence: TGTGCCAGCAGGGGAGCGGGAGCCCAGTACTTC. It is translated as CASRGAGAQYF. The full variable domain, in which reference TRBV2 and TRBJ2-4 provide the parts outside the CDR3, is EPEVTQTPSHQVTQMGQEVILRCVPISNHLYFYWYRQILGQKVEFLVSFYNNEISEKSEIFDDQFSVERPDGSNFTLKIRSTKLEDSAMYFCASRGAGAQYFGAGTRLSVL.

V gene TRBV2 combines with J gene TRBJ2-6, with TRBD2 identical over 14 bases. This CDR3 is built from 19 residues. V dropped 6 bases and J dropped 0; count of bases not matched to a gene: 7. CDR1 and CDR2 from the germline V gene are SNHLY and FYNNEI. CDR3 protein: CASSPGTSGRFSGANVLTF. The CDR3 DNA sequence: TGTGCCAGCAGCCCTGGGACTAGCGGGAGATTCTCTGGGGCCAACGTCCTGACTTTC.

The rearrangement links TRBV25-1 to TRBJ1-5; a possible D gene is TRBD1 (6 bases). This CDR3 spans 15 amino acids. Per germline, CDR1 MGHDK and CDR2 SYGVNS. The V gene lost 2 bases and the J gene lost 3 bases, with 11 bases spanning the gap. CDR3 DNA sequence: TGTGCCAGCAGTGAAGGGGGGGCATTCAATCAGCCCCAGCATTTT. Translating gives CASSEGGAFNQPQHF.

The gene calls are TRBV28 and TRBJ1-4; no firm D call. Trimming took 7 bases from V and 8 from J, leaving 20 bases between them. CDR3 length equals 15 residues. Germline CDR1 is MDHEN and CDR2 is SYDVKM. The CDR3 DNA reads TGTGCCAGCACTAACCCGGGTCCCCTCAAGGAAAAACTGTTTTTT. This translates into CASTNPGPLKEKLFF.

V is TRBV5-4 and J is TRBJ2-1; 10 bases map to TRBD1. V dropped 2 bases and J dropped 7; count of bases not matched to a gene: 6. The CDR3 runs 15 residues. The germline V gene encodes CDR1 SGHNT and CDR2 YYREEE (reference sequence). The CDR3 protein is CASSLPGQGLNEQFF. CDR3 nucleotides: TGTGCCAGCAGCTTACCGGGACAGGGGTTAAATGAGCAGTTCTTC.

This clone was seen once. V gene TRBV19 combines with J gene TRBJ2-7, with a weak D call TRBD2 (7 bases). V dropped 3 bases and J dropped 1 base, with 22 bases sitting between them. Germline V gene lookup returns CDR1 LNHDA and CDR2 SQIVND (reference sequence). The CDR3 has 18 residues. The CDR3 is CASSIRHAGASASYEQYF. The CDR3 region has the DNA TGTGCCAGTAGTATTAGGCACGCGGGGGCTAGCGCATCCTACGAGCAGTACTTC.

This clone showed up just once. The rearrangement uses TRBV19 and TRBJ1-5; D is undetermined. Per the germline V gene, CDR1 is LNHDA and CDR2 is SQIVND (reference sequence). The CDR3 runs to 13 residues. Trimming removed 5 bases at V and 0 bases at J, with 5 bases between. The CDR3 loop reads CASSLSSNQPQHF. As DNA, the CDR3 is TGTGCCAGTAGTTTGAGTAGCAATCAGCCCCAGCATTTT.

The genes are TRBV19 and TRBJ1-2; a weak D match, TRBD1 (6 bases). The V end lost 3 bases, the J end lost 8 bases, and 25 bases lay between the germline ends. CDR1 and CDR2 from the germline V gene are LNHDA and SQIVND (reference sequence). CDR3 length equals 17 residues. This chain's CDR3 is CASSIEVFGGGGEGYTF. The CDR3 nucleotides read TGTGCCAGTAGTATTGAGGTTTTCGGGGGCGGGGGTGAAGGCTACACCTTC.

This chain connects TRBV7-7 to TRBJ2-2, with D uncertain. This CDR3 region has 12 residues. In germline, CDR1 is SSHAT, CDR2 FNYEAQ (reference sequence). Trimming cost V 4 bases and J 7 bases, with 7 bases left between them. The CDR3 loop is CASSSRGGELFF. CDR3 DNA: TGTGCCAGCAGCTCGCGAGGCGGGGAGCTGTTTTTT.

V is TRBV5-1 and J is TRBJ2-7; 7 bases map to TRBD1. V lost 2 bases and J lost 3; bases outside the gene matches: 5. Per the germline V gene, CDR1 is SGHRS and CDR2 is YFSETQ. The CDR3 spans 14 residues. The CDR3 loop is CASSLTGDGYEQYF. CDR3 sequence (DNA): TGCGCCAGCAGCTTAACAGGGGATGGCTACGAGCAGTACTTC.

V gene TRBV19 combines with J gene TRBJ2-1, with 8 bases lining up with TRBD2. CDR1 and CDR2 from the germline V gene are LNHDA and SQIVND (reference sequence). The CDR3 length is 15 residues. V lost 3 bases to trimming and J lost 2 bases; unmatched junction nucleotides: 3. The DNA of the CDR3 is TGTGCCAGTAGTATTAGCGGGACGGCCTACAATGAGCAGTTCTTC. Residues: CASSISGTAYNEQFF. The full variable domain, in which reference TRBV19 and TRBJ2-1 provide the parts outside the CDR3, is DGGITQSPKYLFRKEGQNVTLSCEQNLNHDAMYWYRQDPGQGLRLIYYSQIVNDFQKGDIAEGYSVSREKKESFPLTVTSAQKNPTAFYLCASSISGTAYNEQFFGPGTRLTVL.

This clone was seen a single time. This chain uses TRBV5-1 with TRBJ2-1, with a weak D call TRBD1 (6 bases). Germline values: CDR1 SGHRS, CDR2 YFSETQ. Trimming took off 7 bases at V and 8 bases at J, with 19 bases between the two ends. The CDR3 is made up of 14 amino acids. CDR3: CASSRTTGIDEQFF. The CDR3 DNA reads TGCGCCAGCTCCCGAACCACAGGGATAGATGAGCAGTTCTTC. The full variable domain, in which reference TRBV5-1 and TRBJ2-1 provide the parts outside the CDR3, is KAGVTQTPRYLIKTRGQQVTLSCSPISGHRSVSWYQQTPGQGLQFLFEYFSETQRNKGNFPGRFSGRQFSNSRSEMNVSTLELGDSALYLCASSRTTGIDEQFFGPGTRLTVL.

The J gene is TRBJ2-7, the V gene TRBV30, with 7 nucleotides matching TRBD1. This CDR3 region has 13 residues. Trimming cost V 1 base and J 6 bases; bases outside gene matches: 6. Germline-derived CDR1 and CDR2 are GTSNPN and SVGIG (reference sequence). The CDR3 sequence: CAWSAGQFSEQYF. As DNA, the CDR3 is TGTGCCTGGAGTGCGGGACAGTTTAGCGAGCAGTACTTC.